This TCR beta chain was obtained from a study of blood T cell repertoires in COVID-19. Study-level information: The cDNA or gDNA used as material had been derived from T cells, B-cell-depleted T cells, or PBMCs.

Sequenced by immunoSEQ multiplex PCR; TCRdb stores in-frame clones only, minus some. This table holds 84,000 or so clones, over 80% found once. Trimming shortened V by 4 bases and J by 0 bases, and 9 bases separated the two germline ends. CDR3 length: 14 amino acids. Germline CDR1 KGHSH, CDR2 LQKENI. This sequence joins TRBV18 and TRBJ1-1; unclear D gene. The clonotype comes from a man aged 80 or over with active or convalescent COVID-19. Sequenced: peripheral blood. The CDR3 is CASSQQRMNTEAFF. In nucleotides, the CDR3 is TGTGCCAGCTCACAGCAGCGCATGAACACTGAAGCTTTCTTT.